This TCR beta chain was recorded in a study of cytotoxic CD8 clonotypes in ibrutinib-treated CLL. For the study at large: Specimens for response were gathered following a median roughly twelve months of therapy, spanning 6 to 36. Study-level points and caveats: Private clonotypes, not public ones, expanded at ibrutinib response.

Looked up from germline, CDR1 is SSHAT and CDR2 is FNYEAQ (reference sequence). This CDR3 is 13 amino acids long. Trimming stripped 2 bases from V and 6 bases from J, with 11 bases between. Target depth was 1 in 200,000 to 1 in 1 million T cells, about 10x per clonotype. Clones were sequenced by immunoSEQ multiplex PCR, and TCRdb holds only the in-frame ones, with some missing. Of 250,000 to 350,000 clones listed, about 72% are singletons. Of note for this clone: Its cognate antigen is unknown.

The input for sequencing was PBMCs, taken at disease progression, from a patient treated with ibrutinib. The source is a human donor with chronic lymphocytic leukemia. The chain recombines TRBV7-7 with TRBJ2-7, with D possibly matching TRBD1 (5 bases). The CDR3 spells CASSLSRVGEQYF. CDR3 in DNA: TGTGCCAGCAGCTTATCCAGGGTGGGCGAGCAGTACTTC.